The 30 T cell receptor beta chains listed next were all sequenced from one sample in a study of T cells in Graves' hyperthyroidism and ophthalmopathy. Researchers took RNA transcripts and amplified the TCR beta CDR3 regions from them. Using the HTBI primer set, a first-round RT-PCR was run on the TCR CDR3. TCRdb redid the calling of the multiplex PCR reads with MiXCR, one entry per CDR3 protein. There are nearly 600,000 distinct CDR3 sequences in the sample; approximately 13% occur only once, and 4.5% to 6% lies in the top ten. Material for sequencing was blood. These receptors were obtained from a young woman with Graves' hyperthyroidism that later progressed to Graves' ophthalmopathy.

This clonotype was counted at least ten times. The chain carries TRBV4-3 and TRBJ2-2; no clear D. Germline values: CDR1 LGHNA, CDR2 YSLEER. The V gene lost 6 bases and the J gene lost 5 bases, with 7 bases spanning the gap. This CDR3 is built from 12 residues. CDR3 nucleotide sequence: TGCGCCAGCAGTGGTGGAACCGGGGAGCTGTTTTTT. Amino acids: CASSGGTGELFF.

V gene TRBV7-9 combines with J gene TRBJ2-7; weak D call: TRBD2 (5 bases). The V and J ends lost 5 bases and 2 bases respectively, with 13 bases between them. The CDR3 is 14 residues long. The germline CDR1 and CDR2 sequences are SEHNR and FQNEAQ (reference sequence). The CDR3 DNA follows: TGTGCCAGCAGCCTGAACGCGGGCCCCTACGAGCAGTACTTC. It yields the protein CASSLNAGPYEQYF.

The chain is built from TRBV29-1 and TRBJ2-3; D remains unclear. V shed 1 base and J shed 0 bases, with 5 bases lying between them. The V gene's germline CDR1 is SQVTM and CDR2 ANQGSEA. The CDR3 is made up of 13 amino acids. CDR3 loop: CSVEADSTDTQYF. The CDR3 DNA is TGCAGCGTTGAAGCGGACAGCACAGATACGCAGTATTTT.

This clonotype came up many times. Written as DNA, the CDR3 is TGTGCCAGCACTGTGGGGCGGGAGGCGGTCACCGGGGAGCTGTTTTTT. This codes for CASTVGREAVTGELFF. The V gene is TRBV2, the J gene TRBJ2-2, with TRBD2 matching over 8 bases. Trimming removed 7 bases from V and 4 bases from J; junction bases left unmatched: 11. CDR1 SNHLY and CDR2 FYNNEI come from the germline V gene. The length of the CDR3 is 16 residues.

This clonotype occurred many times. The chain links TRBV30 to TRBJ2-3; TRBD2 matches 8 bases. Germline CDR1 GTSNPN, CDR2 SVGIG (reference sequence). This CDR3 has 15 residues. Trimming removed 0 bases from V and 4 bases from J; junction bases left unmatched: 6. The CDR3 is CAWSVQREFPDTQYF. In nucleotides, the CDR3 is TGTGCCTGGAGTGTGCAGCGGGAGTTCCCAGATACGCAGTATTTT. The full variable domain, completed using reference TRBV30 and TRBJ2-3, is SQTIHQWPATLVQPVGSPLSLECTVEGTSNPNLYWYRQAAGRGLQLLFYSVGIGQISSEVPQNLSASRPQDRQFILSSKKLLLSDSGFYLCAWSVQREFPDTQYFGPGTRLTVL.

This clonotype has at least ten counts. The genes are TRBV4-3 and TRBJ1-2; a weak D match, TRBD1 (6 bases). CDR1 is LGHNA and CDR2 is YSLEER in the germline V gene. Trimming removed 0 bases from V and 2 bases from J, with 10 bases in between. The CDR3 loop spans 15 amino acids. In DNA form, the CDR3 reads TGCGCCAGCAGCCAAGAAGTAGGACAGAACTATGGCTACACCTTC. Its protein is CASSQEVGQNYGYTF.

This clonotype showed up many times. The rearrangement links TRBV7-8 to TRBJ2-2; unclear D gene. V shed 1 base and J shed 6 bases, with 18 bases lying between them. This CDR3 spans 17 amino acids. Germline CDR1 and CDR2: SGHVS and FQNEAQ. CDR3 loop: CASSLGVTSLFAGELFF. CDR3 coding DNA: TGTGCCAGCAGCTTAGGGGTCACTTCCCTGTTCGCCGGGGAGCTGTTTTTT.

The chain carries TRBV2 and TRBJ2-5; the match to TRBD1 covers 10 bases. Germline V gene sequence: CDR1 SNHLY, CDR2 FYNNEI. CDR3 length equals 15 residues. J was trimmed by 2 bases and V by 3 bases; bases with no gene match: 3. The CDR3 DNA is TGTGCCAGCAGTGACGGGACAGGGGCACAAGAGACCCAGTACTTC. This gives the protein CASSDGTGAQETQYF.

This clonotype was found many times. This CDR3 is CASSDLSGRAEQYF. The CDR3 DNA follows: TGTGCCAGCAGCGACCTTAGCGGGAGGGCTGAGCAGTACTTC. The gene calls are TRBV2 and TRBJ2-7, with 11 bases aligning to TRBD2. V lost 6 bases to trimming and J lost 7 bases; unmatched junction nucleotides: 8. The CDR3 is 14 residues long. Germline loops: CDR1 SNHLY, CDR2 FYNNEI.

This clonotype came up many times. Here the CDR3 reads CASSLQLGQGHQPQHF. In nucleotides, the CDR3 is TGTGCCAGCAGTTTGCAGTTAGGGCAGGGGCATCAGCCCCAGCATTTT. V gene TRBV28 combines with J gene TRBJ1-5; TRBD1 is a possible D gene (6 bases). CDR3 size: 16 residues. Germline V gene lookup returns CDR1 MDHEN and CDR2 SYDVKM. Trimming pared 3 bases from V and 5 bases from J, leaving 17 bases between.

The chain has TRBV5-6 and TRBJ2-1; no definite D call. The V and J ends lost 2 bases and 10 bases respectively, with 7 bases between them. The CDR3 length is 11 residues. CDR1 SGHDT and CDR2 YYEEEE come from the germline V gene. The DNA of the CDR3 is TGTGCCAGCAGCTTCATCTCCGAGCAGTTCTTC. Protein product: CASSFISEQFF.

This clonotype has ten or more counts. This CDR3 is CASTPGEGNEQFF. CDR3 DNA: TGTGCCAGCACCCCCGGGGAAGGGAATGAGCAGTTCTTC. The V gene is TRBV7-2, the J gene TRBJ2-1, with a tentative D call TRBD2 (5 bases). CDR1 is SGHTA, CDR2 FQGNSA, per germline. CDR3 size: 13 residues. Trimming took off 7 bases at V and 7 bases at J, with 14 bases between the two ends.

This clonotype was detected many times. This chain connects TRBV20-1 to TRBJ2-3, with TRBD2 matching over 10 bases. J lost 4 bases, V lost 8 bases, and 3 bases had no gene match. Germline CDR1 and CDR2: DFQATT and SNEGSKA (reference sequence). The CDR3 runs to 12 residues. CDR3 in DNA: TGCAGTATTAGCGGGAGGTCAGATACGCAGTATTTT. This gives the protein CSISGRSDTQYF.

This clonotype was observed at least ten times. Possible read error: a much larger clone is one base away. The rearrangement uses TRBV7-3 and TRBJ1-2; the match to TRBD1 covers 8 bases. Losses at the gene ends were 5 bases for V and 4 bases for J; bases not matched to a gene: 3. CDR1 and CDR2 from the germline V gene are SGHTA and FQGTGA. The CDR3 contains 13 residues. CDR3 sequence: CASSEGTGYGYTF. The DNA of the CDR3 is TGTGCCAGCAGCGAAGGGACAGGCTATGGCTACACCTTC.

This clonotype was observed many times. The CDR3 region has the DNA TGTGCCAGCAGCTCCGGGACAGGGTTCTTGGGCTACACCTTC. It encodes CASSSGTGFLGYTF. V is TRBV7-2 and J is TRBJ1-2; 9 bases are a match to TRBD1. This CDR3 contains 14 residues. Germline values: CDR1 SGHTA, CDR2 FQGNSA. V was clipped by 4 bases and J by 8 bases; unmatched bases: 8.

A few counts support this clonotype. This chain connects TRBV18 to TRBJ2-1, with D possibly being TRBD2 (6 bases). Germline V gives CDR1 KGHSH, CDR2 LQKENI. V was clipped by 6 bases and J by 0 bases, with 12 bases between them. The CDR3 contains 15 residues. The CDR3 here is CASSQEGYSYNEQFF. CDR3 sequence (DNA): TGTGCCAGCTCCCAGGAGGGGTACTCCTACAATGAGCAGTTCTTC.

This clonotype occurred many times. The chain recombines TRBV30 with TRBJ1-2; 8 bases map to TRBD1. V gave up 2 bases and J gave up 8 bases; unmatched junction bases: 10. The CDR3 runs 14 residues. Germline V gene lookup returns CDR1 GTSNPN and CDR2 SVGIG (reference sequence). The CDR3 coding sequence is TGTGCCTGGAGTCAGGGGGCGATCGGCCTAGGCTACACCTTC. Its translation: CAWSQGAIGLGYTF.

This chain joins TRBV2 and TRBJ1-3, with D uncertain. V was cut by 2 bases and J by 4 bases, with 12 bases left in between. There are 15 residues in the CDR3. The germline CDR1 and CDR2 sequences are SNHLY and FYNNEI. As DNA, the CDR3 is TGTGCCAGCAGTGAATTGTCGGGCCAAGGAAACACCATATATTTT. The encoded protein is CASSELSGQGNTIYF.

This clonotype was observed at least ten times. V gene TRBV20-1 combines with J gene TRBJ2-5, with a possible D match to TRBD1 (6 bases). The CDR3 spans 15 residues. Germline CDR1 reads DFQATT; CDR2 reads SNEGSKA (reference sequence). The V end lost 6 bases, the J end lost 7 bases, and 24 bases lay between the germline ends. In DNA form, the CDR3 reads TGCAGTGCCCACTCTAGACAGGAATCTTTGGGGACCCAGTACTTC. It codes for CSAHSRQESLGTQYF.

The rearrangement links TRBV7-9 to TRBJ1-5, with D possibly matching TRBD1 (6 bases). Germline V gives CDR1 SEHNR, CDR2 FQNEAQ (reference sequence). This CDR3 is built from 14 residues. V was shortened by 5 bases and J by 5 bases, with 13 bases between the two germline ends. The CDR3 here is CASSQSSGDQPQHF. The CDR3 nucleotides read TGTGCCAGCAGCCAATCCTCAGGGGATCAGCCCCAGCATTTT.

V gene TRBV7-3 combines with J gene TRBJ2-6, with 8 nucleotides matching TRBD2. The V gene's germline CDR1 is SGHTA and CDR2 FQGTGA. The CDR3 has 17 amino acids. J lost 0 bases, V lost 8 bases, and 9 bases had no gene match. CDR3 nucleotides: TGTGCCAGCTCCCGACTAGCGCCGAGCTCTGGGGCCAACGTCCTGACTTTC. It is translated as CASSRLAPSSGANVLTF.

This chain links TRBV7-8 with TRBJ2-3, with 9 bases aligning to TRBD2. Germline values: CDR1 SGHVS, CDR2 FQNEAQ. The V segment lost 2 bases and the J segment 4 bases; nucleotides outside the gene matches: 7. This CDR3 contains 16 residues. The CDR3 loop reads CASSLPAGGWADTQYF. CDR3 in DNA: TGTGCCAGCAGCTTACCGGCGGGAGGGTGGGCAGATACGCAGTATTTT. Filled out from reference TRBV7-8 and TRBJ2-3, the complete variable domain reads GAGVSQSPRYKVAKRGQDVALRCDPISGHVSLFWYQQALGQGPEFLTYFQNEAQLDKSGLPSDRFFAERPEGSVSTLKIQRTQQEDSAVYLCASSLPAGGWADTQYFGPGTRLTVL.

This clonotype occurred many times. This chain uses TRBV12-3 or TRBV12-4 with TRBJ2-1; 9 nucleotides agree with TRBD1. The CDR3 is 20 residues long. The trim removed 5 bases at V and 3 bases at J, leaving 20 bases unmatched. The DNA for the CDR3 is TGTGCCAGCAGTCCAGCCTCAAGGGTACGGACAGGGGTGAACTACAATGAGCAGTTCTTC. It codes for CASSPASRVRTGVNYNEQFF.

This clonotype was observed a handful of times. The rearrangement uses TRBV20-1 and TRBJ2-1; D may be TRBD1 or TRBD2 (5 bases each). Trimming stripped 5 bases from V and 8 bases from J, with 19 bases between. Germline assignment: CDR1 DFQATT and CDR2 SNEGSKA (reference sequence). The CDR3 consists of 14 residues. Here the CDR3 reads CSAPGTPSRDEQFF. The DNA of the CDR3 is TGCAGTGCTCCCGGGACGCCCTCAAGGGATGAGCAGTTCTTC.

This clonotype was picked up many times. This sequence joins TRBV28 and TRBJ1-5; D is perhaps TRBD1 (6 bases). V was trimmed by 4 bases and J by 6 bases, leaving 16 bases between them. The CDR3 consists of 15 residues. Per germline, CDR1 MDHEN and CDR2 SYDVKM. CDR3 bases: TGTGCCAGCAGTTCCCGGACGGGGGCGGGTCAGCCCCAGCATTTT. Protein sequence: CASSSRTGAGQPQHF.

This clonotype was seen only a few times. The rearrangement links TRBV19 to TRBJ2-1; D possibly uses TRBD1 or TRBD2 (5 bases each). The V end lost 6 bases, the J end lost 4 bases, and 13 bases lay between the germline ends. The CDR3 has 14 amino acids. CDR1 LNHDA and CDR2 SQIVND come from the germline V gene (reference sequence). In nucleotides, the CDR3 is TGTGCCAGTAGGTCGGCTGGGACGTACAATGAGCAGTTCTTC. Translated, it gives CASRSAGTYNEQFF.

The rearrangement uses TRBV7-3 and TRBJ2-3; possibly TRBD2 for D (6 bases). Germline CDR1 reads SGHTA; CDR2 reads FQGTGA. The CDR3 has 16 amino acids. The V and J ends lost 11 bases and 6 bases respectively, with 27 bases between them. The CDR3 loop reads CAFTTGINLGRDTQYF. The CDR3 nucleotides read TGTGCCTTTACCACCGGGATAAACCTAGGGAGGGATACGCAGTATTTT.

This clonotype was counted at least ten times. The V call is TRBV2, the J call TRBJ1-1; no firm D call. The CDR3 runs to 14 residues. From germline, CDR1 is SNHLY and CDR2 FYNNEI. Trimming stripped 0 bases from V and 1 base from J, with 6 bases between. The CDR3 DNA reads TGTGCCAGCAGTGAAGCAGGCAAGAACACTGAAGCTTTCTTT. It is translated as CASSEAGKNTEAFF.

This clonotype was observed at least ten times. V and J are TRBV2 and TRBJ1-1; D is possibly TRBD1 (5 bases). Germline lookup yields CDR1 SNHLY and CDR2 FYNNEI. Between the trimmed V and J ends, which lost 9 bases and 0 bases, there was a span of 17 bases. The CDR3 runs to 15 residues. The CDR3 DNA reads TGTGCCAGTAAGCTCACACAGGCCTTGAACACTGAAGCTTTCTTT. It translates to CASKLTQALNTEAFF. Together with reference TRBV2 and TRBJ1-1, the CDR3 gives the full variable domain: EPEVTQTPSHQVTQMGQEVILRCVPISNHLYFYWYRQILGQKVEFLVSFYNNEISEKSEIFDDQFSVERPDGSNFTLKIRSTKLEDSAMYFCASKLTQALNTEAFFGQGTRLTVV.

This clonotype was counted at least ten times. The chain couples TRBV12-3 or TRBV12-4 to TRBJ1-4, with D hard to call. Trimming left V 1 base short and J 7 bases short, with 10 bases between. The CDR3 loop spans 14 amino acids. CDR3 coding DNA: TGTGCCAGCAGTTTAGGGTTTAGCGGTGAAAAACTGTTTTTT. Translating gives CASSLGFSGEKLFF.